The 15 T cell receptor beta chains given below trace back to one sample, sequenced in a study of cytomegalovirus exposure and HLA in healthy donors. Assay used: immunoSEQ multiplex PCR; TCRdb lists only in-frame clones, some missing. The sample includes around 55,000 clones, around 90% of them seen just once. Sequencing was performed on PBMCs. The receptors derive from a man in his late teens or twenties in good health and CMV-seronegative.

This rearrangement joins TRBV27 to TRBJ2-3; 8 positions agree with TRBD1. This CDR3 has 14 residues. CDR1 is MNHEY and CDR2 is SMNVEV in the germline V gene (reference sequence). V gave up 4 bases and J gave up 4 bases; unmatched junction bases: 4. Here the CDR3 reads CASSYRGKADTQYF. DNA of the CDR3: TGTGCCAGCAGTTACAGGGGGAAGGCAGATACGCAGTATTTT.

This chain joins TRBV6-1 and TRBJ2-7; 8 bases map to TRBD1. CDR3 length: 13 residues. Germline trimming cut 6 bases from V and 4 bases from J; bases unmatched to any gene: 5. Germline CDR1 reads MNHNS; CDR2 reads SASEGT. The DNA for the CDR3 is TGTGCCAGCAGGGGACAGGACCGGTACGAGCAGTACTTC. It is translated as CASRGQDRYEQYF.

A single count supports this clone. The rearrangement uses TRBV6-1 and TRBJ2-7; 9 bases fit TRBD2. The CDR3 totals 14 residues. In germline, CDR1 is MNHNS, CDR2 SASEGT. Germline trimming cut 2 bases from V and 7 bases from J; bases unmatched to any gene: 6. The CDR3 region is CASSELTSGEEQYF. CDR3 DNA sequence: TGTGCCAGCAGTGAATTGACTAGCGGAGAGGAGCAGTACTTC.

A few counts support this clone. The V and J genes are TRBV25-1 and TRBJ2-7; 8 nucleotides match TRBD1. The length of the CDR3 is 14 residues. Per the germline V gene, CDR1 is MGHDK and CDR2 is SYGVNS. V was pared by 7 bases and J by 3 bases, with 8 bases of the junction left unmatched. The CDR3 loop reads CASTLTGQGYEQYF. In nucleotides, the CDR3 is TGTGCCAGCACCCTAACAGGACAGGGCTACGAGCAGTACTTC.

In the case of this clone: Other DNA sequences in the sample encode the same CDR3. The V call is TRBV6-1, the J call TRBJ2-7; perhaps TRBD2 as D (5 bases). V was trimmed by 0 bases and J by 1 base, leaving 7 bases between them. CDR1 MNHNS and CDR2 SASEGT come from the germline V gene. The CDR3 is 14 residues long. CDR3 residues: CASSEAEGSYEQYF. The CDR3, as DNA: TGTGCCAGCAGTGAAGCCGAGGGTTCCTACGAGCAGTACTTC.

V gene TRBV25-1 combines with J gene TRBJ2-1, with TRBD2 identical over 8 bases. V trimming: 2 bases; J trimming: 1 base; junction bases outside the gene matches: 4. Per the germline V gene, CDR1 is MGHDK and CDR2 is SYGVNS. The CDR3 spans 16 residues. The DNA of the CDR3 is TGTGCCAGCAGTGAAAGGAGCGGGAGATCCTACAATGAGCAGTTCTTC. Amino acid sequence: CASSERSGRSYNEQFF.

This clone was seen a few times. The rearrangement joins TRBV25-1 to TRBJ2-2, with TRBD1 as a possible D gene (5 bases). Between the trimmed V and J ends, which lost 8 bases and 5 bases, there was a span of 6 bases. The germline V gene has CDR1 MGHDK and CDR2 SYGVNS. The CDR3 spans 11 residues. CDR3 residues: CASQGTGELFF. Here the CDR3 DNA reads TGTGCCAGCCAGGGAACCGGGGAGCTGTTTTTT. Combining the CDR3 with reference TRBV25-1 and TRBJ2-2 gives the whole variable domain EADIYQTPRYLVIGTGKKITLECSQTMGHDKMYWYQQDPGMELHLIHYSYGVNSTEKGDLSSESTVSRIRTEHFPLTLESARPSHTSQYLCASQGTGELFFGEGSRLTVL.

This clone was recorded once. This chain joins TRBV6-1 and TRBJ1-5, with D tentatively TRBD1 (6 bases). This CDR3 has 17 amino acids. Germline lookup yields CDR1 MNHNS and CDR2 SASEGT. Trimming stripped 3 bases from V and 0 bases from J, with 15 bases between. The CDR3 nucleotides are TGTGCCAGCAGTGATTCTGGCAGGGGCATTAGCAATCAGCCCCAGCATTTT. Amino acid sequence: CASSDSGRGISNQPQHF.

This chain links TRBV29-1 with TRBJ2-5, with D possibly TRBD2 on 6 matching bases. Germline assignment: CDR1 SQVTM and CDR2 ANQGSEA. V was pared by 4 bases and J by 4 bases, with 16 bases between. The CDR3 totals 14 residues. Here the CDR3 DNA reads TGCAGCGTTGTTCCCGGGGGAGGAGGAGAGACCCAGTACTTC. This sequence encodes CSVVPGGGGETQYF.

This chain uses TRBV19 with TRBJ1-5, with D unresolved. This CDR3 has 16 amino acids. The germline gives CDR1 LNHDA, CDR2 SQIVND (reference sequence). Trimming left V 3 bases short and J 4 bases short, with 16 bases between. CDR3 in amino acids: CASSIRVEMRNQPQHF. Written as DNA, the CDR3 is TGTGCCAGTAGTATCCGCGTTGAGATGAGGAATCAGCCCCAGCATTTT. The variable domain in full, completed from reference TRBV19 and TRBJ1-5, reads DGGITQSPKYLFRKEGQNVTLSCEQNLNHDAMYWYRQDPGQGLRLIYYSQIVNDFQKGDIAEGYSVSREKKESFPLTVTSAQKNPTAFYLCASSIRVEMRNQPQHFGDGTRLSIL.

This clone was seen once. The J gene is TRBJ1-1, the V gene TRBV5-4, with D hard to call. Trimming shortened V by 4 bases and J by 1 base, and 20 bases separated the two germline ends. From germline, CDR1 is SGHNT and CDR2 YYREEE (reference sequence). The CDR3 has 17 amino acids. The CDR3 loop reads CASSQTGRSLRNTEAFF. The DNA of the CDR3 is TGTGCCAGCAGCCAAACCGGTCGGAGCCTCAGGAACACTGAAGCTTTCTTT. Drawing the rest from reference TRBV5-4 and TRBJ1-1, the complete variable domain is ETGVTQSPTHLIKTRGQQVTLRCSSQSGHNTVSWYQQALGQGPQFIFQYYREEENGRGNFPPRFSGLQFPNYSSELNVNALELDDSALYLCASSQTGRSLRNTEAFFGQGTRLTVV.

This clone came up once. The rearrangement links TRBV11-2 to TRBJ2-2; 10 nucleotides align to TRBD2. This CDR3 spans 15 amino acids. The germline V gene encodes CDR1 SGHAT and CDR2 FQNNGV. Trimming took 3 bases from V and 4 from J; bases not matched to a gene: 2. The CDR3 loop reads CASSFGTSVTGELFF. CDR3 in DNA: TGTGCCAGCAGCTTCGGGACTAGCGTCACCGGGGAGCTGTTTTTT.

CDR3 bases: TGTGCCAGCAGTTTACTCCATCAGCCCCAGCATTTT. Translation: CASSLLHQPQHF. The chain combines TRBV28 with TRBJ1-5; D is ambiguous. The V gene lost 2 bases and the J gene lost 5 bases, with 4 bases spanning the gap. The germline CDR1 and CDR2 sequences are MDHEN and SYDVKM. This CDR3 is 12 amino acids long.

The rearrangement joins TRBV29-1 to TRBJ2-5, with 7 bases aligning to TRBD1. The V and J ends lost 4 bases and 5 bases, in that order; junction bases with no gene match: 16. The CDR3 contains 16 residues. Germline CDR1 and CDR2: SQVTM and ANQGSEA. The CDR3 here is CSVVARVTGSGETQYF. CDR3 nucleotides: TGCAGCGTTGTGGCGAGAGTGACAGGGAGCGGCGAGACCCAGTACTTC.

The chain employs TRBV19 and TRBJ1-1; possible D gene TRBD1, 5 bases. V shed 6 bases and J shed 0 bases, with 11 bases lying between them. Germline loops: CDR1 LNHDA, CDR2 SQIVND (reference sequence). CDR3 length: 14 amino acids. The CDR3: CASSLLRVNTEAFF. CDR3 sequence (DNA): TGTGCCAGTAGCCTCCTCAGGGTGAACACTGAAGCTTTCTTT.